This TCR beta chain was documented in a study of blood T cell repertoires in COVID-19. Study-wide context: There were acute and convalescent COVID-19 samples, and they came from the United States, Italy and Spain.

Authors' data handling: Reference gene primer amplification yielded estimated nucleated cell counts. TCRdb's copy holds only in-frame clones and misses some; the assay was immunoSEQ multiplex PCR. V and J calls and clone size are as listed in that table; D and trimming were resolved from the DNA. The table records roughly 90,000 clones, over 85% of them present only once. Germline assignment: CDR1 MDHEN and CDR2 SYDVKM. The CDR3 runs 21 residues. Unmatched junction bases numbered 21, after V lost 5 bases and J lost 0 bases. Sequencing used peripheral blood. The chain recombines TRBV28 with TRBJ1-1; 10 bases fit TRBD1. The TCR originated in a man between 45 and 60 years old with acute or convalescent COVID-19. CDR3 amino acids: CASSPNRDRQWDRGLNTEAFF. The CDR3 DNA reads TGTGCCAGCAGTCCAAACCGGGACCGTCAATGGGACAGGGGATTGAACACTGAAGCTTTCTTT. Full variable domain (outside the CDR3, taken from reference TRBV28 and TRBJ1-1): DVKVTQSSRYLVKRTGEKVFLECVQDMDHENMFWYRQDPGLGLRLIYFSYDVKMKEKGDIPEGYSVSREKKERFSLILESASTNQTSMYLCASSPNRDRQWDRGLNTEAFFGQGTRLTVV.